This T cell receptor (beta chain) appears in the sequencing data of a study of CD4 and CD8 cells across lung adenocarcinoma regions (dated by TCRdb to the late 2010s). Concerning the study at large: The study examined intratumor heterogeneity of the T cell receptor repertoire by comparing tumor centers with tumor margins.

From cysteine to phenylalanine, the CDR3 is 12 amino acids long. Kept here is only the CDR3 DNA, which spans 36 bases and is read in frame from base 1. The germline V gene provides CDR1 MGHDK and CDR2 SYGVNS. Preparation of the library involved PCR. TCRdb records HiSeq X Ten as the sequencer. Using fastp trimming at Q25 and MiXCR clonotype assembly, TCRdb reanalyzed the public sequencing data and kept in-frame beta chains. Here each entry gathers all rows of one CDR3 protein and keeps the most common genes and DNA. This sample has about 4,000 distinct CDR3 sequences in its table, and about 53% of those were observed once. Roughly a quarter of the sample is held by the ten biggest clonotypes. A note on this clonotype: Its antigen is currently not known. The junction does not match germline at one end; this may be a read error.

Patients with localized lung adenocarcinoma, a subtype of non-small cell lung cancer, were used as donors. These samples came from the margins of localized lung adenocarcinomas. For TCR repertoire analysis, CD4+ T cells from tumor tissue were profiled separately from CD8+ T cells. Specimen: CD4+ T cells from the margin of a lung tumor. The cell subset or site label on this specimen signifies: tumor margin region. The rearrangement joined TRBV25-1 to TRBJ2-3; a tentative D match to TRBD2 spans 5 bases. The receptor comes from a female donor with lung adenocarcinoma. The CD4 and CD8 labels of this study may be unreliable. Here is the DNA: TGTGCCGGGAGTCGTCGCACAGAGACGCAGTATTTT. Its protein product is CAGSRRTETQYF.